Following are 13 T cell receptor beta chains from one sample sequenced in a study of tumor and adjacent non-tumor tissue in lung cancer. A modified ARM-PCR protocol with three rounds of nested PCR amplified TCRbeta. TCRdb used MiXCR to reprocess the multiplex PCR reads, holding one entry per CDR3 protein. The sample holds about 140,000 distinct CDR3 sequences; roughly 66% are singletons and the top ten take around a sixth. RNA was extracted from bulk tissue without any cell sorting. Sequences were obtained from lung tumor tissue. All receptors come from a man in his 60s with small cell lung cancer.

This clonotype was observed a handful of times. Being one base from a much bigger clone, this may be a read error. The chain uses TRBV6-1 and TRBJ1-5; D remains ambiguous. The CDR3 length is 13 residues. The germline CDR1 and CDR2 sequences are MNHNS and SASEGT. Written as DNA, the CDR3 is TGTGCCAGCAGTGTTGAGAGAAGTCAGTCCCAGCATTTT. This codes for CASSVERSQSQHF.

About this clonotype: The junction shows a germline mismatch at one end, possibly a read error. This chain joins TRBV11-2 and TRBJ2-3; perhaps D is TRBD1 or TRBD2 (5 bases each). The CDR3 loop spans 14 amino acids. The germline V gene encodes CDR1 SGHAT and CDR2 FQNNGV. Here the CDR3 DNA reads TGTGCCAGGAGCCGGGACCCATACACAGATACGCAATATTTT. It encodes CARSRDPYTDTQYF.

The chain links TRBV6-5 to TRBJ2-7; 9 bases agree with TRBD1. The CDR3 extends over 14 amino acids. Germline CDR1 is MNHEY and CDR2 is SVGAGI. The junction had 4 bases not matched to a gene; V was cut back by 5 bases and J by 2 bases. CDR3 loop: CASSPRQGAYEQYF. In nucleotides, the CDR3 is TGTGCCAGCAGTCCGCGACAGGGGGCCTACGAGCAGTACTTC.

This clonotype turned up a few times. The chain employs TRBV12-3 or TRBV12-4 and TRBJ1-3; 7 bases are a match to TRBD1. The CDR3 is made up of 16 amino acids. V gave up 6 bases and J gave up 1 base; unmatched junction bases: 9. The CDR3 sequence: CASSPQGRFSGNTIYF. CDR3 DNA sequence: TGTGCCAGCAGCCCACAGGGGAGGTTTTCTGGAAACACCATATATTTT.

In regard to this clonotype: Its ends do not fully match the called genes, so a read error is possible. The CDR3 loop reads CASSAFSRANVLTF. The CDR3 nucleotides read TGTGCCAGCAGCGCGTTCTCTAGGGCCAACGTCCTGACCTTC. J is TRBJ2-6 and V is TRBV5-6; D is undetermined. This CDR3 comprises 14 residues. CDR1 and CDR2 (germline): SGHDT, YYEEEE.

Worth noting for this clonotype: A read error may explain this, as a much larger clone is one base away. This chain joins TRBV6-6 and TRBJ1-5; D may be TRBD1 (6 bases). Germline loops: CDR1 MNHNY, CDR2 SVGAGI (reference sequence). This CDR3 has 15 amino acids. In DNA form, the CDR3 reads TGTGTCAGCAGTACCACAGGGTTGAGCAATCAGCCCCAGCATTTT. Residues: CVSSTTGLSNQPQHF.

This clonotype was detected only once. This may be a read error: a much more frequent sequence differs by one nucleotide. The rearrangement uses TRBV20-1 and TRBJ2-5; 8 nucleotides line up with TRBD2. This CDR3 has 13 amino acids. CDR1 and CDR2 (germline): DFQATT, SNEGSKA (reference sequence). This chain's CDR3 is CSAYSGTQETQHF. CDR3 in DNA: TGCAGTGCTTATAGCGGGACCCAAGAGACCCAGCACTTC.

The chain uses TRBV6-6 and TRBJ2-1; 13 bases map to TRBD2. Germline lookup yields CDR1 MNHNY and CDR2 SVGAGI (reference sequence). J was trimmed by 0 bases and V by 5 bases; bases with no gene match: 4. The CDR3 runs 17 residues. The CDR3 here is CASSGTSGTRSYNEQFF. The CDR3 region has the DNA TGTGCCAGCAGTGGGACTAGCGGGACCCGCTCCTACAATGAGCAGTTCTTC.

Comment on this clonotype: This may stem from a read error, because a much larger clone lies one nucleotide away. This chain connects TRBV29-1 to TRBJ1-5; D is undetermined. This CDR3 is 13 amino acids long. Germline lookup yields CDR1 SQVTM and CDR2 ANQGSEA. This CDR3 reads CSVGDGTNQSQHF. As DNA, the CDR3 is TGCAGCGTGGGTGACGGCACCAATCAGTCCCAGCATTTT. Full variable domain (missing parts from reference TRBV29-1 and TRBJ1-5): SAVISQKPSRDICQRGTSLTIQCQVDSQVTMMFWYRQQPGQSLTLIATANQGSEATYESGFVIDKFPISRPNLTFSTLTVSNMSPEDSSIYLCSVGDGTNQSQHFGDGTRLSIL.

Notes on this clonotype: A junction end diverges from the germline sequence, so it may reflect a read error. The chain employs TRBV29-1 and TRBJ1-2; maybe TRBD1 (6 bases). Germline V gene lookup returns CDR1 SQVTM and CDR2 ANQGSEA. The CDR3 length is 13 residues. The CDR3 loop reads CSVERGQGYGCTF. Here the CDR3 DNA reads TGCAGCGTTGAGCGGGGACAAGGCTATGGCTGCACCTTC.

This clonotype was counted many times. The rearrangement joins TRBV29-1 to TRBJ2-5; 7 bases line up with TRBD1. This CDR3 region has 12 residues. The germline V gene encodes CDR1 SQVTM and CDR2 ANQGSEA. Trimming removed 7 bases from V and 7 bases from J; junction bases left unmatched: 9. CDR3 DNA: TGCAGCGGACAGGGACGGGGCGGGACCCAGTACTTC. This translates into CSGQGRGGTQYF.

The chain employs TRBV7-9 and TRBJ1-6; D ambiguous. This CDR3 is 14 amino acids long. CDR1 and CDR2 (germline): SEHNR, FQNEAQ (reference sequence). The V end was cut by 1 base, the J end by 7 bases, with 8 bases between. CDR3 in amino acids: CASSLELENSPLHF. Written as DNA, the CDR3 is TGTGCCAGCAGCTTAGAGTTAGAGAATTCACCCCTCCACTTT.

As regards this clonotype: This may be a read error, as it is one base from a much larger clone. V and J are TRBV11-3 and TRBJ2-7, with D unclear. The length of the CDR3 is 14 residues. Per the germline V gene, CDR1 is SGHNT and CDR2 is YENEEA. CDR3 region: CATSLKLGSYEQYF. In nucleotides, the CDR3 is TGTGCCACCAGCTTAAAGTTAGGCTCCTACGAGCAGTACTTC. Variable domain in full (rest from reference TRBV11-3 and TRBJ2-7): EAGVVQSPRYKIIEKKQPVAFWCNPISGHNTLYWYLQNLGQGPELLIRYENEEAVDDSQLPKDRFSAERLKGVDSTLKIQPAELGDSAVYLCATSLKLGSYEQYFGPGTRLTVT.